The clone carrying this T cell receptor beta chain was detected many times. The data originate from a study of early T cells in non-severe SARS-CoV-2 infection. The CDR3 sequence is 19 residues long. Individually, cDNA molecules had unique molecular identifiers attached to them. One entry per CDR3 protein, called by TCRdb with MiXCR from the 5' RACE reads. The sample lists around 30,000 distinct CDR3 sequences; 5.4% were seen once. Sequencing used whole blood. The rearrangement links TRBV21-1 to TRBJ2-1; whether TRBD1, the table's D call, matches the DNA was not checked. TRBV21-1 is annotated as a pseudogene. This receptor was obtained from an adult who was a healthcare worker with PCR-confirmed SARS-CoV-2 infection or an uninfected control (not recorded which). DNA for the CDR3: TGTGCCAGCAGCAAAGTAGGTTGGGTTTTAGGGACGGGCCACAATGAGCAGTTCTTC. It yields the protein CASSKVGWVLGTGHNEQFF.